The text below deals with one TCR beta chain. Data came from immunoSEQ multiplex PCR; TCRdb stores just in-frame clones and leaves some out. This table holds around 100,000 clones, roughly four fifths found once. The time point: baseline, week 1 (first vaccination visit). Documented treatment: pre-vaccination baseline after standard-of-care therapy. The sample originates from a study of a mutant IDH1 vaccine in newly diagnosed glioma. The overall study: Before enrollment, the patients had been treated with radiotherapy alone, temozolomide alone, or both together. Most of them had received both.

V lost 4 bases and J lost 4; bases outside the gene matches: 8. CDR1 is MNHNY and CDR2 is SVGAGI in the germline V gene (reference sequence). CDR3 size: 15 residues. This chain connects TRBV6-6 to TRBJ1-2, with TRBD1 matching over 8 bases. Specimen: PBMCs, collected from a glioma patient treated with radiotherapy, temozolomide or both. This receptor was identified in a middle-aged man with glioma. Some clones in this sample may be carry-over from other donors' samples. The CDR3 DNA is TGTGCCAGCAGTTTCCCGGAAGGACAGGGCTATGGCTACACCTTC. Amino acids: CASSFPEGQGYGYTF.